The 11 T cell receptor beta chains reported below all come from one sample, sequenced in a study of neurological immune-mediated disorders. One entry per CDR3 protein results from TCRdb running MiXCR on the 5' RACE reads. This sample has tens of thousands of distinct CDR3 sequences, with 13% to 15% found just once. Sequenced sample: PBMCs. The origin of the receptors is a woman in her forties or fifties with HTLV-1-associated myelopathy (HAM/TSP).

This clonotype appeared many times. The chain couples TRBV10-3 to TRBJ1-2, with 9 positions matching TRBD1. The germline gives CDR1 ENHRY, CDR2 SYGVKD. With 2 bases clipped from V and 3 bases from J, the junction kept 10 bases outside the gene matches. The CDR3 consists of 17 residues. CDR3 loop: CAISEPGQGFQHYGYTF. The DNA of the CDR3 is TGTGCCATCAGTGAGCCCGGACAGGGGTTTCAGCACTATGGCTACACCTTC.

The sample holds many counts of this clonotype. The chain combines TRBV5-1 with TRBJ2-6, with 8 positions matching TRBD1. The CDR3 contains 17 residues. V lost 4 bases and J lost 0; bases outside the gene matches: 6. The V gene's germline CDR1 is SGHRS and CDR2 YFSETQ. Here the CDR3 reads CASSLGQGASGANVLTF. The CDR3 nucleotides read TGCGCCAGCAGCCTTGGACAGGGAGCCTCTGGGGCCAACGTCCTGACTTTC.

This clonotype was found many times. The rearrangement uses TRBV20-1 and TRBJ2-4, with 7 bases lining up with TRBD2. CDR3 length: 14 residues. Germline CDR1 reads DFQATT; CDR2 reads SNEGSKA (reference sequence). After removal of 5 bases from V and 16 bases from J, the junction contained 20 bases not matched to a gene. CDR3 amino acids: CSAGLAGDPTLRYF. CDR3 bases: TGCAGTGCTGGTCTTGCGGGGGACCCAACCCTACGATACTTC.

This clonotype was picked up many times. This chain joins TRBV7-9 and TRBJ1-2, with D maybe TRBD1 (6 bases). CDR3 length: 14 residues. The germline V gene has CDR1 SEHNR and CDR2 FQNEAQ (reference sequence). V lost 3 bases and J lost 8, with 16 bases in between. The CDR3: CASSLESGGHGYTF. The DNA of the CDR3 is TGTGCCAGCAGCTTGGAATCCGGGGGCCACGGCTACACCTTC.

This clonotype was seen ten or more times. V is TRBV3-1 and J is TRBJ1-5; 8 bases align to TRBD1. This CDR3 region has 13 residues. Germline CDR1 and CDR2: LGHDT and YNNKEL (reference sequence). Losses at the gene ends were 3 bases for V and 6 bases for J; bases not matched to a gene: 1. CDR3 sequence: CASSQDRAQPQHF. The DNA for the CDR3 is TGTGCCAGCAGCCAGGACAGGGCTCAGCCCCAGCATTTT. The full variable domain, its missing parts supplied by reference TRBV3-1 and TRBJ1-5, is DTAVSQTPKYLVTQMGNDKSIKCEQNLGHDTMYWYKQDSKKFLKIMFSYNNKELIINETVPNRFSPKSPDKAHLNLHINSLELGDSAVYFCASSQDRAQPQHFGDGTRLSIL.

This clonotype was counted a few times. The V gene is TRBV20-1, the J gene TRBJ1-5; TRBD1 agrees at 7 bases. Germline-derived CDR1 and CDR2 are DFQATT and SNEGSKA (reference sequence). The CDR3 runs to 17 residues. With V trimmed by 6 bases and J by 5 bases, 19 bases remained unmatched. The DNA for the CDR3 is TGCAGTGCCGACGGGTACGGGTCGGACAGGCTGGATCAGCCCCAGCATTTT. This gives the protein CSADGYGSDRLDQPQHF.

This clonotype was detected many times. CDR3 coding DNA: TGTGCCAGTCGACAGAGTGGTAACACCGGGGAGCTGTTTTTT. It is translated as CASRQSGNTGELFF. This rearrangement joins TRBV18 to TRBJ2-2; D possibly corresponds to TRBD1 (5 bases). Germline V gene data show CDR1 as KGHSH and CDR2 as LQKENI. The CDR3 consists of 14 residues. V was cut by 9 bases and J by 2 bases, with 13 bases left in between. The full variable domain, completed using reference TRBV18 and TRBJ2-2, is NAGVMQNPRHLVRRRGQEARLRCSPMKGHSHVYWYRQLPEEGLKFMVYLQKENIIDESGMPKERFSAEFPKEGPSILRIQQVVRGDSAAYFCASRQSGNTGELFFGEGSRLTVL.

In this sample, this clonotype turned up many times. The rearrangement joins TRBV7-9 to TRBJ2-1; 11 nucleotides line up with TRBD2. Trimming removed 2 bases from V and 7 bases from J; junction bases left unmatched: 10. The CDR3 has 17 residues. CDR1 SEHNR and CDR2 FQNEAQ come from the germline V gene (reference sequence). The chain's CDR3 is CASSLYPTSGVGNEQFF. CDR3 DNA sequence: TGTGCCAGCAGCTTATACCCGACTAGCGGGGTGGGGAATGAGCAGTTCTTC.

The table lists this clonotype with many counts. This CDR3 reads CSARVAGWDSNQPQHF. CDR3 coding DNA: TGCAGTGCTAGAGTGGCCGGGTGGGACAGCAATCAGCCCCAGCATTTT. The chain employs TRBV20-1 and TRBJ1-5, with a tentative D call TRBD1 (5 bases). CDR3 size: 16 residues. Germline values: CDR1 DFQATT, CDR2 SNEGSKA (reference sequence). V was shortened by 1 base and J by 1 base, with 14 bases between the two germline ends.

This clonotype was detected many times. The V call is TRBV20-1, the J call TRBJ2-2; a possible D gene is TRBD2 (6 bases). The CDR3 spans 15 residues. The V and J ends lost 3 bases and 2 bases respectively, with 13 bases between them. Per germline, CDR1 DFQATT and CDR2 SNEGSKA (reference sequence). The CDR3 DNA is TGCAGTGCTAGGGGGGGAGCTTCTAACACCGGGGAGCTGTTTTTT. Protein sequence: CSARGGASNTGELFF.

This clonotype occurred many times. V gene TRBV7-9 combines with J gene TRBJ1-1; possible D gene TRBD1, 5 bases. This CDR3 contains 12 residues. V lost 5 bases, J lost 5 bases, and 9 bases lay in between. Germline CDR1 and CDR2: SEHNR and FQNEAQ (reference sequence). CDR3 residues: CASSPDITEAFF. DNA for the CDR3: TGTGCCAGCAGCCCGGACATTACTGAAGCTTTCTTT.